This entry features one T cell receptor (beta chain) sequence. What it binds is not known. The CDR3 runs 16 residues. Unmatched junction bases numbered 2, after V lost 1 base and J lost 2 bases. The germline V gene has CDR1 MGHRA and CDR2 YSYEKL. These data belong to a study of OX40 agonist ivuxolimab in advanced cancers. Study-wide context: Two cutaneous melanoma patients and one hepatocellular carcinoma patient, three in all, had partial responses.

General study findings and limits: Blood T cells, both CD4+ and CD8+, expanded clonally by week 6 at 0.1 to 3.0 mg/kg.

Patients had blood sampled at baseline and again on cycle 4 day 1 and cycle 7 day 1. The assay was immunoSEQ multiplex PCR, and TCRdb's table has in-frame clones only and misses some. The data show fewer than 65,000 clones, 85% to 90% seen once. This receptor was identified in an adult with an advanced solid tumor such as melanoma, head and neck, liver or kidney cancer. The chain recombines TRBV4-1 with TRBJ1-4; the match to TRBD1 covers 9 bases. Sequencing was performed on CD4+ or CD8+ T cells sorted from blood, taken in a trial of the OX40 agonist ivuxolimab. The chain's CDR3 is CASSQGGTGTNEKLFF. The CDR3 DNA reads TGCGCCAGCAGCCAAGGCGGGACAGGGACTAATGAAAAACTGTTTTTT.